This record looks at one T cell receptor beta chain sequence and its context. The CDR3 is made up of 13 amino acids. Trimming removed 6 bases at V and 3 bases at J, with 12 bases between. Germline V gives CDR1 MGHRA, CDR2 YSYEKL. In the authors' workflow: From reference gene primer amplification, estimates of nucleated cell counts were derived. TCRdb's copy holds only in-frame clones and misses some; the assay was immunoSEQ multiplex PCR. The V and J calls and clone size come from that table; D and trimming were worked out from the DNA. The sample comprises about 280,000 clones, approximately 91% of which are singletons, and about 8.6% rests with the top ten. This sample was taken from a study of blood T cell repertoires in COVID-19. For the study at large: The United States, Italy and Spain supplied acute and convalescent COVID-19 samples. PBMCs, B-cell-depleted T cells, or T cells provided the cDNA or gDNA that made up the material.

The specimen was peripheral blood. The TCR originated in a young man with active or convalescent COVID-19. The rearrangement links TRBV4-1 to TRBJ2-7; D may be TRBD1 (6 bases). CDR3 sequence: CASSTGLNYEQYF. CDR3 nucleotide sequence: TGCGCCAGCAGTACAGGGTTAAACTACGAGCAGTACTTC.